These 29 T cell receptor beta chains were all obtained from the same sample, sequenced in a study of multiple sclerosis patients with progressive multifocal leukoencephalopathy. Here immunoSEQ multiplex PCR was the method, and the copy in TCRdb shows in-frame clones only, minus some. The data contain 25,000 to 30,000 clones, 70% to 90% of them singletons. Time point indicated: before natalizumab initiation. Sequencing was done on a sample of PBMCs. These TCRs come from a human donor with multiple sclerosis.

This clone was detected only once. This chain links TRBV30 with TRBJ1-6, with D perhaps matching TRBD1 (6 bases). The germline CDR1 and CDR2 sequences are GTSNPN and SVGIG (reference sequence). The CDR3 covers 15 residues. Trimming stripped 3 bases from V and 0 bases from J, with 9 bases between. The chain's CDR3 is CAWSQGSSYNSPLHF. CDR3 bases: TGTGCCTGGAGCCAGGGGAGCTCCTATAATTCACCCCTCCACTTT.

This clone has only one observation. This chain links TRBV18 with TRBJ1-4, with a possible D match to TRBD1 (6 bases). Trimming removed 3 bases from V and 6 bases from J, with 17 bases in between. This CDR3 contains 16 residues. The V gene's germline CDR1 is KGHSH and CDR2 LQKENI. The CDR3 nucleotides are TGTGCCAGCTCACCTCGAGACAGGATTCGAGATGAAAAACTGTTTTTT. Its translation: CASSPRDRIRDEKLFF. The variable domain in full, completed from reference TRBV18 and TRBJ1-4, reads NAGVMQNPRHLVRRRGQEARLRCSPMKGHSHVYWYRQLPEEGLKFMVYLQKENIIDESGMPKERFSAEFPKEGPSILRIQQVVRGDSAAYFCASSPRDRIRDEKLFFGSGTQLSVL.

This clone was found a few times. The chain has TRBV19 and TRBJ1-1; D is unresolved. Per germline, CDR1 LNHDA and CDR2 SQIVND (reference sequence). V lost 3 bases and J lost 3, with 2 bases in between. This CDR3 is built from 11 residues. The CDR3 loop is CASSMYTEAFF. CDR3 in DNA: TGTGCCAGTAGTATGTACACTGAAGCTTTCTTT.

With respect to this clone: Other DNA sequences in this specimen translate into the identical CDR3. CDR3 region: CASSITGGVQGEAFF. CDR3 coding DNA: TGTGCCAGTAGTATCACAGGGGGCGTGCAGGGTGAAGCTTTCTTT. The V gene is TRBV19, the J gene TRBJ1-1; 9 bases line up with TRBD1. This CDR3 comprises 15 residues. Germline V gene lookup returns CDR1 LNHDA and CDR2 SQIVND (reference sequence). V lost 3 bases, J lost 7 bases, and 9 bases stayed unmatched.

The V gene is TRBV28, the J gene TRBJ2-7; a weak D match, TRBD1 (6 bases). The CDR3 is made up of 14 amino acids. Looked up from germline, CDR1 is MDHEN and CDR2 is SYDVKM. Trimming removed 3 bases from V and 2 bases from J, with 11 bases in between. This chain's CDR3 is CASSFRGLPYEQYF. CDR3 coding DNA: TGTGCCAGCAGTTTTAGGGGGTTACCCTACGAGCAGTACTTC.

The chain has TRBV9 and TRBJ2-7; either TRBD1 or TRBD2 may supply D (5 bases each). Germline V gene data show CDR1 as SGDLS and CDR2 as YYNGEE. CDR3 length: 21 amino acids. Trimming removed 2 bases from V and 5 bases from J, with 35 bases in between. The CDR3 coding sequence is TGTGCCAGCAGCGTGGGGGATCTTACGAGTTTCCGGCTAGGGGAAGGCGACGAGCAGTACTTC. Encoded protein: CASSVGDLTSFRLGEGDEQYF.

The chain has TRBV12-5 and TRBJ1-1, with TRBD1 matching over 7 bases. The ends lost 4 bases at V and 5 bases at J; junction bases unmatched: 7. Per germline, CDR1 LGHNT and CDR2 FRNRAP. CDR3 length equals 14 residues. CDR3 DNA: TGTGCTAGTGGTTACCCGACAGGGCTTACTGAAGCTTTCTTT. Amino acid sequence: CASGYPTGLTEAFF.

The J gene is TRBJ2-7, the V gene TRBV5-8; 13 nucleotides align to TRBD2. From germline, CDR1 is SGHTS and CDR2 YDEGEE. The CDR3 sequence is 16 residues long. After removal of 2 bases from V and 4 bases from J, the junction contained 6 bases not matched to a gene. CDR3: CASSFGTSGGAYEQYF. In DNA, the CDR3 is TGTGCCAGCAGCTTTGGAACTAGCGGGGGGGCATACGAGCAGTACTTC.

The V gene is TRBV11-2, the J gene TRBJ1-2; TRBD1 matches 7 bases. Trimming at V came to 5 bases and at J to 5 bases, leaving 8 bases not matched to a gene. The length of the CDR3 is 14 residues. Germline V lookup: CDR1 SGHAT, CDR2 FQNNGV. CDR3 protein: CASSPMTGQYGYTF. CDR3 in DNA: TGTGCCAGCAGCCCGATGACAGGGCAATATGGCTACACCTTC.

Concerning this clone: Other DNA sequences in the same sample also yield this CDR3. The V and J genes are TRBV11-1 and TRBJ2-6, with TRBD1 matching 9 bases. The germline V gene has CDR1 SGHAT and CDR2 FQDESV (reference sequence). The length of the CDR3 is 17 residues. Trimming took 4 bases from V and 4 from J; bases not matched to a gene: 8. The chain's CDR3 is CASSSQGAGSGANVLTF. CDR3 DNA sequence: TGTGCCAGCAGCTCACAGGGGGCTGGGTCCGGGGCCAACGTCCTGACTTTC.

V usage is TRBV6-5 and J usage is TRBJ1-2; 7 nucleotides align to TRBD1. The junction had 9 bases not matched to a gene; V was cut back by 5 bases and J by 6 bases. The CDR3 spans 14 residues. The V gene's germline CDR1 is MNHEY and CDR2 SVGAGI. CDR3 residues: CASSPQGGKNGYTF. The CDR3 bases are TGTGCCAGCAGTCCCCAGGGGGGAAAGAATGGCTACACCTTC.

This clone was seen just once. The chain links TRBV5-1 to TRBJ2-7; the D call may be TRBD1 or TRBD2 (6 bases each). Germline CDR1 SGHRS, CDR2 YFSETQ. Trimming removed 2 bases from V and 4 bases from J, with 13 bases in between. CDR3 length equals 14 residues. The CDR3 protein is CASSFSGAQYEQYF. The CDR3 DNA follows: TGCGCCAGCAGCTTCTCGGGGGCACAGTACGAGCAGTACTTC.

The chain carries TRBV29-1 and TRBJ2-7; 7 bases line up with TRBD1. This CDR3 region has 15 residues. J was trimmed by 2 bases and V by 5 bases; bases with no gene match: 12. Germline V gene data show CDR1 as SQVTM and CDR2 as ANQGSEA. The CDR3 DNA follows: TGCAGCGTTTATTTAGGGGGCACCCTTCCCTACGAGCAGTACTTC. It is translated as CSVYLGGTLPYEQYF.

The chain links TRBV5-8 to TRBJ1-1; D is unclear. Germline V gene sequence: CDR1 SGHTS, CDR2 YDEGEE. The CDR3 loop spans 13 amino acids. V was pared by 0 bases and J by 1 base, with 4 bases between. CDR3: CASSLEPNTEAFF. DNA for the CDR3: TGTGCCAGCAGCTTGGAGCCGAACACTGAAGCTTTCTTT.

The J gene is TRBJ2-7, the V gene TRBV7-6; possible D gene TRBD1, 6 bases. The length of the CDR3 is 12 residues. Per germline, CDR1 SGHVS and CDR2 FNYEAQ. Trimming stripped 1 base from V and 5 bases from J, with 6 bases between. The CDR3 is CASSLEGDEQYF. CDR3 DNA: TGTGCCAGCAGCTTAGAGGGGGACGAGCAGTACTTC.

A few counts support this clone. The CDR3 bases are TGTGCCAGCAGCCCGGGGACTAATTCACCCCTCCACTTT. This translates into CASSPGTNSPLHF. This chain connects TRBV7-3 to TRBJ1-6, with a weak D call TRBD1 (5 bases). CDR3 length: 13 amino acids. The V and J ends lost 5 bases and 6 bases respectively, with 8 bases between them. Germline CDR1 and CDR2: SGHTA and FQGTGA.

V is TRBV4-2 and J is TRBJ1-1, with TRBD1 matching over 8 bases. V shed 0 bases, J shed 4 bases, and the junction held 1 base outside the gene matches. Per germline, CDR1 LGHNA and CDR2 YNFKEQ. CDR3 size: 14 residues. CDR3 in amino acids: CASSQEDRVTEAFF. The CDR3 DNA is TGTGCCAGCAGCCAAGAGGACAGGGTCACTGAAGCTTTCTTT.

The CDR3: CASRPSGGSISNTEAFF. The CDR3 DNA sequence: TGTGCCAGCAGACCATCAGGCGGGTCCATCTCGAACACTGAAGCTTTCTTT. The gene calls are TRBV28 and TRBJ1-1; D remains ambiguous. V gave up 6 bases and J gave up 1 base, with 21 bases separating them. The CDR3 spans 17 residues. Germline loops: CDR1 MDHEN, CDR2 SYDVKM.

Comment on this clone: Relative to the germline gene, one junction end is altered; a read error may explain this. For the CDR3, the DNA is TGTGCCGGCAGTGAAACTTTTAGGGCGCCAGTTCAGCCCCAGCATTTT. It yields the protein CAGSETFRAPVQPQHF. The V call is TRBV6-1, the J call TRBJ1-5, with D hard to call. This CDR3 is built from 16 residues. CDR1 is MNHNS and CDR2 is SASEGT in the germline V gene.

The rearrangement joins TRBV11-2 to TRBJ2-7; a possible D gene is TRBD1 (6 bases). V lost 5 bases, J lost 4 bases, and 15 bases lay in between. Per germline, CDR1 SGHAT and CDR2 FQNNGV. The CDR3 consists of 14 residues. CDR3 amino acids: CASSPSGQVYEQYF. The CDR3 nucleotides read TGTGCCAGCAGCCCTTCGGGACAAGTTTACGAGCAGTACTTC.

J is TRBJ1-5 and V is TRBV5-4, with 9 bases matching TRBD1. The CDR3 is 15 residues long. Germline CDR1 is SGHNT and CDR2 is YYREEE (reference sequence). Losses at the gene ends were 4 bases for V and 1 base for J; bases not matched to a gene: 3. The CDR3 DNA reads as TGTGCCAGCAGCGCCGGGACAGGGAGCAATCAGCCCCAGCATTTT. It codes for CASSAGTGSNQPQHF.

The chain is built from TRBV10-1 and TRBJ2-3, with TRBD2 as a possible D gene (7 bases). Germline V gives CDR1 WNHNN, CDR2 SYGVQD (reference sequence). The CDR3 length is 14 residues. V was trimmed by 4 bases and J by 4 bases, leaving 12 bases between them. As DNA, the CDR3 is TGCGCCAGCAGTGTCGGGGGGCAGGCAGATACGCAGTATTTT. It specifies CASSVGGQADTQYF.

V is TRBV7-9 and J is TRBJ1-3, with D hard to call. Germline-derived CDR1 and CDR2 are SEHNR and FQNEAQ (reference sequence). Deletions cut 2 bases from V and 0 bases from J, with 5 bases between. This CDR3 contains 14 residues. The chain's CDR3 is CASSLTTSGNTIYF. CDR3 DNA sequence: TGTGCCAGCAGCTTAACAACCTCTGGAAACACCATATATTTT.

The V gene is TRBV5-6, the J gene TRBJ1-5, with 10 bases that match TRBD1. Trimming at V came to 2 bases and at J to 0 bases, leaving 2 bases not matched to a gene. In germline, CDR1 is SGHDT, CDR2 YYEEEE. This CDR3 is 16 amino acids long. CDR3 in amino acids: CASSLRDRGSNQPQHF. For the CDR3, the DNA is TGTGCCAGCAGCTTAAGGGACAGGGGTAGCAATCAGCCCCAGCATTTT.

This chain's CDR3 is CAWTRLAGAKNEQFF. The CDR3 region has the DNA TGTGCCTGGACCCGTTTAGCGGGCGCTAAAAATGAGCAGTTCTTC. V usage is TRBV30 and J usage is TRBJ2-1; 7 nucleotides align to TRBD2. V lost 4 bases to trimming and J lost 7 bases; unmatched junction nucleotides: 13. Germline V CDR1 and CDR2: GTSNPN, SVGIG (reference sequence). This CDR3 spans 15 amino acids.

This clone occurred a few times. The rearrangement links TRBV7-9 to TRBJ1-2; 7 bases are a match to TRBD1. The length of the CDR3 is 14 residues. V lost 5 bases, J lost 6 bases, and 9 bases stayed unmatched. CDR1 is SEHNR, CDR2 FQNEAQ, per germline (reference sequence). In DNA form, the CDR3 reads TGTGCCAGCAGCGGGTCGGGACAGCACCATGGCTACACCTTC. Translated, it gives CASSGSGQHHGYTF.

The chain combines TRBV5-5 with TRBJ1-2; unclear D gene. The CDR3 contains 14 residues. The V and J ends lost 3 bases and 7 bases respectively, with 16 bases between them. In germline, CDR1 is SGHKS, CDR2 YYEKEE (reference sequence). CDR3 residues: CASSSGKLGSGYTF. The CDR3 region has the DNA TGTGCCAGCAGCTCGGGAAAGTTGGGCTCTGGCTACACCTTC. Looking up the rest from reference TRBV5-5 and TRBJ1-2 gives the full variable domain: DAGVTQSPTHLIKTRGQQVTLRCSPISGHKSVSWYQQVLGQGPQFIFQYYEKEERGRGNFPDRFSARQFPNYSSELNVNALLLGDSALYLCASSSGKLGSGYTFGSGTRLTVV.

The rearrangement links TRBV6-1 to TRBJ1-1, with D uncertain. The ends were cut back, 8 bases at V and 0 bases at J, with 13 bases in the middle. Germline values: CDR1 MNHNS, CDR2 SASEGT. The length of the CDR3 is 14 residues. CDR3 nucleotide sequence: TGTGCCAGCCACCGGTCCTCCATGAACACTGAAGCTTTCTTT. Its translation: CASHRSSMNTEAFF.

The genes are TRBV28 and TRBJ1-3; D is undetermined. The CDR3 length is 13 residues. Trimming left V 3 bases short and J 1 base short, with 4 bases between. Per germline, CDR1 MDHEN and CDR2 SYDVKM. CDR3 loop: CASSFPSGNTIYF. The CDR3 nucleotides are TGTGCCAGCAGTTTTCCTTCTGGAAACACCATATATTTT.